This entry features one T cell receptor (beta chain) sequence. A much larger clone lies a single base off, so this may be a read error. This entry belongs to a study of tumor and adjacent non-tumor tissue in lung cancer. The library came from three nested PCR rounds adapted from ARM-PCR protocols. TCRdb fed the multiplex PCR reads into MiXCR, producing one record per CDR3 protein. The table has some 120,000 distinct CDR3 sequences, 55% to 75% seen once. The CDR3 extends over 12 amino acids. Germline values: CDR1 DFQATT, CDR2 SNEGSKA (reference sequence). Trimming stripped 4 bases from V and 6 bases from J, with 10 bases between. The template was RNA from unsorted bulk tissue.

The receptor was isolated from a man aged 25-40 years with non-small cell lung cancer. Material for sequencing was lung tumor tissue. V and J are TRBV20-1 and TRBJ1-5; D uncertain. The CDR3 protein is CSAKGGGQPQHF. DNA for the CDR3: TGCAGTGCTAAAGGAGGTGGTCAGCCCCAGCATTTT.